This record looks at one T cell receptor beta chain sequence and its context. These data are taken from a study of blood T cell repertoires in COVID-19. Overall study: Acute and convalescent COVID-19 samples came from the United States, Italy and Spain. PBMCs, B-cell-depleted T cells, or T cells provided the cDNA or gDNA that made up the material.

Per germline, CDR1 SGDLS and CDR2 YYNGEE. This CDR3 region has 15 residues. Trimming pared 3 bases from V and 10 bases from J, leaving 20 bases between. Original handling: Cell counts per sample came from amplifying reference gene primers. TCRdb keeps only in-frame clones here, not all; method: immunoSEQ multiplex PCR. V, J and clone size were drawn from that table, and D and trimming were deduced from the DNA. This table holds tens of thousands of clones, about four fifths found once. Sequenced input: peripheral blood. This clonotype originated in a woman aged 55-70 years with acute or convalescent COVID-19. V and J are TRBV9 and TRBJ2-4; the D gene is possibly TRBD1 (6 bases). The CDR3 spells CASSASGSGTSIQYF. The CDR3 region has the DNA TGTGCCAGCAGCGCAAGCGGTTCCGGGACAAGTATTCAGTACTTC.